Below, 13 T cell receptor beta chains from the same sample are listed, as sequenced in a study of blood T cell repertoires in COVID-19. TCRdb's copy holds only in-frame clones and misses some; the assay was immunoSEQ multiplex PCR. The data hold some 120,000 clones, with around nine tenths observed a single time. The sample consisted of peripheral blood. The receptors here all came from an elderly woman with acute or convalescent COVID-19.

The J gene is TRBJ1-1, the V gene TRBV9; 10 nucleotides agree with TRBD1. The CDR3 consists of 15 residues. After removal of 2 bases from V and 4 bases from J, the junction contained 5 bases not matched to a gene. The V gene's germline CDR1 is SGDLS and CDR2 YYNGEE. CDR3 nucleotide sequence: TGTGCCAGCAGCGTCAGGGACAGGGGTGGCACTGAAGCTTTCTTT. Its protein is CASSVRDRGGTEAFF.

For the CDR3, the DNA is TGTGCCAGCAGACACGGACAGGCAGGACAGCCCCAGCATTTT. It translates to CASRHGQAGQPQHF. This chain joins TRBV6-5 and TRBJ1-5; 7 nucleotides align to TRBD1. J was trimmed by 7 bases and V by 6 bases; bases with no gene match: 9. The germline V gene encodes CDR1 MNHEY and CDR2 SVGAGI. This CDR3 comprises 14 residues.

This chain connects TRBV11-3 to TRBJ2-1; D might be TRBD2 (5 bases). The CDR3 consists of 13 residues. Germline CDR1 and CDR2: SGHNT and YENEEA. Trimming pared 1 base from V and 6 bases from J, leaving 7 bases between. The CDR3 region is CASSLVRGNEQFF. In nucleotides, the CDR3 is TGTGCCAGCAGCTTAGTTCGGGGCAATGAGCAGTTCTTC.

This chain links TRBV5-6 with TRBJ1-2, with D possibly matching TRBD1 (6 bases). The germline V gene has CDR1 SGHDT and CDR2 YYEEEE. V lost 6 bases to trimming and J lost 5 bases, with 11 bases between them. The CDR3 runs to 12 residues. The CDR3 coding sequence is TGTGCCAGCAACAGGGTTTGGTATGGCTACACCTTC. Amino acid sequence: CASNRVWYGYTF. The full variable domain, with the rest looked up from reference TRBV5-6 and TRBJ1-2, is DAGVTQSPTHLIKTRGQQVTLRCSPKSGHDTVSWYQQALGQGPQFIFQYYEEEERQRGNFPDRFSGHQFPNYSSELNVNALLLGDSALYLCASNRVWYGYTFGSGTRLTVV.

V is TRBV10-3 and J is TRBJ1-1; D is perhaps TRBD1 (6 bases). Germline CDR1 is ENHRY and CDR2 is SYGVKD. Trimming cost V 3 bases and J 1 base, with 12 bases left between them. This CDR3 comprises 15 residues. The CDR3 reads CAISDSRTANTEAFF. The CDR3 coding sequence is TGTGCCATCAGTGACTCTCGGACAGCGAACACTGAAGCTTTCTTT.

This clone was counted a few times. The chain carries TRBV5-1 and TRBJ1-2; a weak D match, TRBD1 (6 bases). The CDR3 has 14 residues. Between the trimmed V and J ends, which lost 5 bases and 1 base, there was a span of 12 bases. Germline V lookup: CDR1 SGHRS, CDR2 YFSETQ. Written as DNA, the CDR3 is TGCGCCAGCAGTGGACAGCGATATAACTATGGCTACACCTTC. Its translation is CASSGQRYNYGYTF.

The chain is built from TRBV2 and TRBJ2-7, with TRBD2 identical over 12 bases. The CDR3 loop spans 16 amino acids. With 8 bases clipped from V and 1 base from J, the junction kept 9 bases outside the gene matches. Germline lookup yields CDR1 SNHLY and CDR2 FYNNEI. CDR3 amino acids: CASAGTSGLVSYEQYF. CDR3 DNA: TGTGCCAGCGCCGGGACTAGCGGGTTAGTTTCCTACGAGCAGTACTTC.

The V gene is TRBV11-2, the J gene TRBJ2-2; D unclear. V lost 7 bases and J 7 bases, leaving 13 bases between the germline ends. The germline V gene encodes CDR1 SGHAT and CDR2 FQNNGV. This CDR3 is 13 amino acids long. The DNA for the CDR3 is TGTGCCAGCACTCGAGTCATCATCGGGGAGCTGTTTTTT. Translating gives CASTRVIIGELFF.

The CDR3 DNA follows: TGTGCCAGCAGCCCAGGGCCCGCTAGGGAGCAGTACTTC. Protein sequence: CASSPGPAREQYF. The rearrangement links TRBV11-2 to TRBJ2-7; TRBD1 is a possible D gene (5 bases). Germline V lookup: CDR1 SGHAT, CDR2 FQNNGV. V was shortened by 5 bases and J by 7 bases, with 15 bases between the two germline ends. This CDR3 is built from 13 residues. The entire variable domain, with the rest obtained from reference TRBV11-2 and TRBJ2-7, is as follows: EAGVAQSPRYKIIEKRQSVAFWCNPISGHATLYWYQQILGQGPKLLIQFQNNGVVDDSQLPKDRFSAERLKGVDSTLKIQPAKLEDSAVYLCASSPGPAREQYFGPGTRLTVT.

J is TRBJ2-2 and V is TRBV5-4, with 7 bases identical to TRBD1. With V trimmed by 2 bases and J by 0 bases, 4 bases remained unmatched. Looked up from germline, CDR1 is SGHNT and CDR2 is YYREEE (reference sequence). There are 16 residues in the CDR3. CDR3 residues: CASSFNRGANTGELFF. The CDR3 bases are TGTGCCAGCAGCTTTAACAGGGGCGCGAACACCGGGGAGCTGTTTTTT.

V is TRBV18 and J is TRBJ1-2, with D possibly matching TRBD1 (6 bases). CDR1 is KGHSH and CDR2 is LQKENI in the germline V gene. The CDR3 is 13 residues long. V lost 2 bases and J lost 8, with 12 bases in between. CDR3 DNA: TGTGCCAGCTCACCAAGGACAGATGCGGGCTACACCTTC. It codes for CASSPRTDAGYTF. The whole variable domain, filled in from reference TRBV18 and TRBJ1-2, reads NAGVMQNPRHLVRRRGQEARLRCSPMKGHSHVYWYRQLPEEGLKFMVYLQKENIIDESGMPKERFSAEFPKEGPSILRIQQVVRGDSAAYFCASSPRTDAGYTFGSGTRLTVV.

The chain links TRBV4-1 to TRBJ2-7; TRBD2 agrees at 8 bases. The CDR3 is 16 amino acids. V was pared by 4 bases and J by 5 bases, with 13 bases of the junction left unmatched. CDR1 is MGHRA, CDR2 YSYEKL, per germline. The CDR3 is CASSPPEQRGFNEQYF. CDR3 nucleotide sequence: TGCGCCAGCAGCCCCCCGGAGCAGCGGGGGTTCAACGAGCAGTACTTC.

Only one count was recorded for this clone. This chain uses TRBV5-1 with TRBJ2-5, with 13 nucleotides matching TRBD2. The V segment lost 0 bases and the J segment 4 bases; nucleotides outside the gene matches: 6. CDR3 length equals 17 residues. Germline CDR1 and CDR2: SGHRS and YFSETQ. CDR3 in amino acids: CASSLGTSGSLGETQYF. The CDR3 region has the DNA TGCGCCAGCAGCTTGGGGACTAGCGGGAGCCTGGGAGAGACCCAGTACTTC.